The source of this TCR beta chain is a study of blood T cell repertoires in COVID-19. Study summary: There were acute and convalescent COVID-19 samples, and they came from the United States, Italy and Spain. PBMCs, B-cell-depleted T cells, or T cells were the source of the cDNA or gDNA that made up the material.

Source study methods: The assay estimated nucleated cells by amplifying reference gene primers. Here immunoSEQ multiplex PCR was the method, and the copy in TCRdb shows in-frame clones only, minus some. The V and J calls and clone size were taken over from that table, and D and trimming were inferred from the DNA. The repertoire holds some 400,000 clones, with around 91% as singletons. Unmatched junction bases numbered 5, after V lost 6 bases and J lost 0 bases. Germline V gives CDR1 MDHEN, CDR2 SYDVKM. The CDR3 has 15 amino acids. This sequence was found in a man aged 18 to 30 with active or convalescent COVID-19. Input material: peripheral blood. The rearrangement uses TRBV28 and TRBJ1-3; 7 bases match TRBD1. CDR3 in DNA: TGTGCCAGCAGCCCTAGGGGGCTCTCTGGAAACACCATATATTTT. Translated, it gives CASSPRGLSGNTIYF.